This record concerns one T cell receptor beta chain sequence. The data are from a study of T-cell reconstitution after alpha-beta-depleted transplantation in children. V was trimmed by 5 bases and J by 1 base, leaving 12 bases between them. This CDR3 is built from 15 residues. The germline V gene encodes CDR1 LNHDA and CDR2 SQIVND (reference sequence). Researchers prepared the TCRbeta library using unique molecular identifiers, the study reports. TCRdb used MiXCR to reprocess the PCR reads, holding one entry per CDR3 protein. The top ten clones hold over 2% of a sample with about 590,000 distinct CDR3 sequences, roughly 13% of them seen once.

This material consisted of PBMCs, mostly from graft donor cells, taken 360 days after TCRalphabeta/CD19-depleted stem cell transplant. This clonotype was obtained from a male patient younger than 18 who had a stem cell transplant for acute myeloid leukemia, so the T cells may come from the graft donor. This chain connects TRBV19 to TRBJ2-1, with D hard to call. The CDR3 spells CASSASFLSYNEQFF. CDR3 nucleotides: TGTGCCAGTAGTGCCTCTTTCCTGTCCTACAATGAGCAGTTCTTC.